Sequencing of this T cell receptor (beta chain) was carried out in a study of blood T cells in healthy people across ages. The table lists this clonotype with a count of one. V was cut by 7 bases and J by 6 bases, with 14 bases left in between. Looked up from germline, CDR1 is SNHLY and CDR2 is FYNNEI. This CDR3 is built from 13 residues. A second roughly 7 to 11 cycle PCR used barcoded and J-beta primers. TCRdb processed the 5' RACE reads anew with MiXCR; each CDR3 protein has one entry. The sample includes about 1.8 million distinct CDR3 sequences, 40% to 55% seen only once; the top ten take less than 2.5%.

V usage is TRBV2 and J usage is TRBJ2-3, with D possibly being TRBD1 or TRBD2 (5 bases each). This sequence was found in a middle-aged woman in good health. Sequencing was done on a sample of blood. Written as DNA, the CDR3 is TGTGCCAGCATACGGGACCGTCTCGATACGCAGTATTTT. It specifies CASIRDRLDTQYF.